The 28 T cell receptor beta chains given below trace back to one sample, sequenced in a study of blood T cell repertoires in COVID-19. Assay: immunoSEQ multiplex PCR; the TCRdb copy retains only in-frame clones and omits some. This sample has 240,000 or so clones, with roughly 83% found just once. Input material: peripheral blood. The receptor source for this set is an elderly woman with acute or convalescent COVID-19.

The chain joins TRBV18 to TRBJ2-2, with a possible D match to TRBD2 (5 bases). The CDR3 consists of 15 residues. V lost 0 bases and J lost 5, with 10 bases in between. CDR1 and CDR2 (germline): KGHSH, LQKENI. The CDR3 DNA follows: TGTGCCAGCTCACCACCGGGAGCTGGTACCGGGGAGCTGTTTTTT. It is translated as CASSPPGAGTGELFF.

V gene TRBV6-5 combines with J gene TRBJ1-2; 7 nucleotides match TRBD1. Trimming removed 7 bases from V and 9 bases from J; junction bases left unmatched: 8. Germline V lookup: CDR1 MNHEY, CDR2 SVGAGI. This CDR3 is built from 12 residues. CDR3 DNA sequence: TGTGCCAGCATTCACGAGGGGGCAAGCTACACCTTC. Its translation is CASIHEGASYTF.

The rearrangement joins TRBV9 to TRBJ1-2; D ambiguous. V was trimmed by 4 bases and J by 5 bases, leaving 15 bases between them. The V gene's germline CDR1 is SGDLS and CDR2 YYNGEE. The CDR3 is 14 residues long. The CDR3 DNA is TGTGCCAGCAGCCGGCCGAAGGGAGAGTATGGCTACACCTTC. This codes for CASSRPKGEYGYTF.

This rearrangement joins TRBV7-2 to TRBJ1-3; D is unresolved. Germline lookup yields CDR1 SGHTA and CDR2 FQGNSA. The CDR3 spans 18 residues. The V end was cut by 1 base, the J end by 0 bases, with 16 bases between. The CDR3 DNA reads TGTGCCAGCAGCTTAGGTCCAGCGACCACATTCTCTGGAAACACCATATATTTT. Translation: CASSLGPATTFSGNTIYF.

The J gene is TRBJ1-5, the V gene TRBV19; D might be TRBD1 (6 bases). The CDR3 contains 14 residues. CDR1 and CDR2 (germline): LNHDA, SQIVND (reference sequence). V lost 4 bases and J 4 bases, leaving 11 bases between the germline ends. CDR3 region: CASSTKDRNQPQHF. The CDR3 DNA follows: TGTGCCAGTAGTACCAAGGACAGAAATCAGCCCCAGCATTTT.

The CDR3 bases are TGTGCCAGAAGCTTGAGGACACAGTTAAACACTGAAGCTTTCTTT. As protein: CARSLRTQLNTEAFF. This chain connects TRBV5-3 to TRBJ1-1, with a possible D match to TRBD1 (5 bases). TRBV5-3 is known as an ORF, though its function is uncertain. This CDR3 spans 15 amino acids. The ends were cut back, 1 base at V and 2 bases at J, with 12 bases in the middle.

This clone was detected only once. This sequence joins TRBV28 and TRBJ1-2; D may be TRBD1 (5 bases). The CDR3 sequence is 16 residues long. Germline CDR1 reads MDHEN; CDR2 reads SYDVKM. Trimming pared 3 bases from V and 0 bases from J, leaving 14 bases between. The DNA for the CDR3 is TGTGCCAGCAGTTTGGGCAGGGTCGTCGCTAACTATGGCTACACCTTC. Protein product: CASSLGRVVANYGYTF.

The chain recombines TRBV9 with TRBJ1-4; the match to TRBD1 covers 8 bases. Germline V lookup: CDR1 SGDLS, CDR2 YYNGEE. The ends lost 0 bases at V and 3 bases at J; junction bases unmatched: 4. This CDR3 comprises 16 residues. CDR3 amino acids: CASSVGRGLANEKLFF. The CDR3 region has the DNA TGTGCCAGCAGCGTAGGCAGGGGGCTGGCTAATGAAAAACTGTTTTTT.

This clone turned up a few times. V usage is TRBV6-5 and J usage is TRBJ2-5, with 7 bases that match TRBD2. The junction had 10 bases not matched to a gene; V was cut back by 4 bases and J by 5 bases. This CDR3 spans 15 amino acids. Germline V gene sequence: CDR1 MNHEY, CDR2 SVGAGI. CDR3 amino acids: CASSFRDYQVETQYF. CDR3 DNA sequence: TGTGCCAGCAGTTTCCGGGACTACCAGGTGGAGACCCAGTACTTC.

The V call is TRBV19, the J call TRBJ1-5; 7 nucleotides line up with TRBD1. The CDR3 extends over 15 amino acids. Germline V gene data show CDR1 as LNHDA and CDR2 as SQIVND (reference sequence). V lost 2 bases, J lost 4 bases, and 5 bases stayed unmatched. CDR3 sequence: CASSIQGGKNQPQHF. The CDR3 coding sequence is TGTGCCAGTAGTATACAGGGGGGTAAAAATCAGCCCCAGCATTTT.

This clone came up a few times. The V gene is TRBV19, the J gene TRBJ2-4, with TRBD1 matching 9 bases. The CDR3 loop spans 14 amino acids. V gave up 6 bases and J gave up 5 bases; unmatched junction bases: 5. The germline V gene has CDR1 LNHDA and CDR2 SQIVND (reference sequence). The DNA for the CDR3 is TGTGCCAGTAGCCTAGGGACAGGGCAAAACATTCAGTACTTC. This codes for CASSLGTGQNIQYF.

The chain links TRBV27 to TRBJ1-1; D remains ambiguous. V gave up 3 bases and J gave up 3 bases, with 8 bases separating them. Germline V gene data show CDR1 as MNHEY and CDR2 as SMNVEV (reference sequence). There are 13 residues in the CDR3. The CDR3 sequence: CASSFPGDTEAFF. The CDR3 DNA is TGTGCCAGCAGTTTCCCCGGGGACACTGAAGCTTTCTTT.

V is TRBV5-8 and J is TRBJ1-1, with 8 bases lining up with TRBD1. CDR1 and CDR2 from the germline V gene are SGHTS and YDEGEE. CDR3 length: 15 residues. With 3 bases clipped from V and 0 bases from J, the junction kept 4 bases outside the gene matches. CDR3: CASSSWTGLNTEAFF. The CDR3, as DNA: TGTGCCAGCAGCTCCTGGACAGGGTTGAACACTGAAGCTTTCTTT.

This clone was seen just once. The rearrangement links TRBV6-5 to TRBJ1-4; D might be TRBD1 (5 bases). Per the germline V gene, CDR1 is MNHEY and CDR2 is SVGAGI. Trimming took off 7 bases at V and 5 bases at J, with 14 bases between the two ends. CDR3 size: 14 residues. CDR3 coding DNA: TGTGCCAGCAAACTGGGGCCGCAAAATGAAAAACTGTTTTTT. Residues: CASKLGPQNEKLFF.

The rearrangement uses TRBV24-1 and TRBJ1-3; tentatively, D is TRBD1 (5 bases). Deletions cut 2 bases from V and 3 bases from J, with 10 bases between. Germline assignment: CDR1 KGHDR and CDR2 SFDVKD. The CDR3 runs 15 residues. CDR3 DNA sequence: TGTGCCACCAGTGATTCCAGGGCAGGTGGAAACACCATATATTTT. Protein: CATSDSRAGGNTIYF.

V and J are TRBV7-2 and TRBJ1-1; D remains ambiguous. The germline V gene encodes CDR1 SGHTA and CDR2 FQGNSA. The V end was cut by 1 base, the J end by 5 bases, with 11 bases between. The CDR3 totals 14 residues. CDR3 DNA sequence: TGTGCCAGCAGCTTAGAGGCCTCGGGAACTGAAGCTTTCTTT. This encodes CASSLEASGTEAFF.

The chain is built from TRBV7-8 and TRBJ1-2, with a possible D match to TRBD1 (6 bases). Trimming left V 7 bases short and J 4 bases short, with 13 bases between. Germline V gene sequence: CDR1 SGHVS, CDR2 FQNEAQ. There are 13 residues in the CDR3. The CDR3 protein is CASTGAVSYGYTF. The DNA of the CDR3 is TGTGCCAGCACAGGGGCTGTGTCCTATGGCTACACCTTC.

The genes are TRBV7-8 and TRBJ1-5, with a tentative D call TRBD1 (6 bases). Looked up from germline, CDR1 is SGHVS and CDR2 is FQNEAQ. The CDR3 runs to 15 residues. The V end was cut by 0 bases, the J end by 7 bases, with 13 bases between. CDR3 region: CASSLAQGLGQPQHF. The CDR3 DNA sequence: TGTGCCAGCAGCTTAGCACAGGGTTTGGGGCAGCCCCAGCATTTT. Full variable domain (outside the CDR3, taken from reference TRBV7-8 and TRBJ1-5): GAGVSQSPRYKVAKRGQDVALRCDPISGHVSLFWYQQALGQGPEFLTYFQNEAQLDKSGLPSDRFFAERPEGSVSTLKIQRTQQEDSAVYLCASSLAQGLGQPQHFGDGTRLSIL.

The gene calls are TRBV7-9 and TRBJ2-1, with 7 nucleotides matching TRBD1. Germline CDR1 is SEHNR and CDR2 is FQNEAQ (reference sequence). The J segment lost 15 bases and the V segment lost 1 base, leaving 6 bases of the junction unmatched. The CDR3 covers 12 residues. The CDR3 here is CASSLGDRDGFF. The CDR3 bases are TGTGCCAGCAGCTTAGGTGACAGGGATGGGTTCTTC.

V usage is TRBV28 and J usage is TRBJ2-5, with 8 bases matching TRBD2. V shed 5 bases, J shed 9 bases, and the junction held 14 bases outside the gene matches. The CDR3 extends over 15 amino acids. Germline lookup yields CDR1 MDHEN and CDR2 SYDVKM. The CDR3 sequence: CASSSAGLGYGAQYF. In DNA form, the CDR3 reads TGTGCCAGCAGTAGCGCGGGACTAGGGTACGGGGCCCAGTACTTC.

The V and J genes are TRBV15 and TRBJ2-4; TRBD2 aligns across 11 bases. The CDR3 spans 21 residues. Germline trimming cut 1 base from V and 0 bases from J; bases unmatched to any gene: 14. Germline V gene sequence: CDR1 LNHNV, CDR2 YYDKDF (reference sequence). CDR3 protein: CATSRGSSGGPPTLAKNIQYF. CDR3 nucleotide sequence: TGTGCCACCAGCAGAGGATCTAGCGGGGGGCCTCCAACCTTAGCCAAAAACATTCAGTACTTC.

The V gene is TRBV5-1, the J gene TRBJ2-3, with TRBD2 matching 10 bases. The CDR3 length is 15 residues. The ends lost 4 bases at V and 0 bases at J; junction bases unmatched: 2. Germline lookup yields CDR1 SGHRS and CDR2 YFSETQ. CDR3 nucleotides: TGCGCCAGCAGCGCACTAGCGGGGAGCACAGATACGCAGTATTTT. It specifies CASSALAGSTDTQYF. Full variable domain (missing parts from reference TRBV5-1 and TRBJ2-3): KAGVTQTPRYLIKTRGQQVTLSCSPISGHRSVSWYQQTPGQGLQFLFEYFSETQRNKGNFPGRFSGRQFSNSRSEMNVSTLELGDSALYLCASSALAGSTDTQYFGPGTRLTVL.

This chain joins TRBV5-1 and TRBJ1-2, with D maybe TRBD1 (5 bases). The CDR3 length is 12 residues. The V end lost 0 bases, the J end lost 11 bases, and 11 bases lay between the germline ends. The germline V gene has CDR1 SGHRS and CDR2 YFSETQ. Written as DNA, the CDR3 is TGCGCCAGCAGCTTGGTGGGGCACTTTTACACCTTC. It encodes CASSLVGHFYTF.

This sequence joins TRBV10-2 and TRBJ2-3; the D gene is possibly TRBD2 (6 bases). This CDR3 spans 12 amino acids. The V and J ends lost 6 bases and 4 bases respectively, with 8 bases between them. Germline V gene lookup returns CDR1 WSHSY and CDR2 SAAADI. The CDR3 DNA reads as TGCGCCAGCAGCGGGACTGCAGATACGCAGTATTTT. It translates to CASSGTADTQYF.

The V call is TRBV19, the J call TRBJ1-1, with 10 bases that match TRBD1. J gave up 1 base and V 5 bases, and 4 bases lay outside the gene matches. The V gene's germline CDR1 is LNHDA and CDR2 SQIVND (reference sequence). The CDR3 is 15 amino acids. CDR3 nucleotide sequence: TGTGCCAGTAGTCCTAGGGACAGGGGGAACACTGAAGCTTTCTTT. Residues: CASSPRDRGNTEAFF.

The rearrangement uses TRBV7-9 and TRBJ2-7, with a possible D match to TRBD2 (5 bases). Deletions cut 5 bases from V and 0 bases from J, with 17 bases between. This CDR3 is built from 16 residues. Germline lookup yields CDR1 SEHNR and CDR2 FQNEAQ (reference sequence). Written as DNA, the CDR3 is TGTGCCAGCAGCCCAGAGGCGGGCCGGAGCTCCTACGAGCAGTACTTC. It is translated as CASSPEAGRSSYEQYF.

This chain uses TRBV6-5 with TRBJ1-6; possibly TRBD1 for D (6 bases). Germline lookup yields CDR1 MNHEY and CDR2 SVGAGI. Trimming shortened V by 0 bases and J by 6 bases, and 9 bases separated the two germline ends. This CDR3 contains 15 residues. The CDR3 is CASSYSDRINSPLHF. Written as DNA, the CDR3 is TGTGCCAGCAGTTACTCGGACAGAATTAATTCACCCCTCCACTTT.

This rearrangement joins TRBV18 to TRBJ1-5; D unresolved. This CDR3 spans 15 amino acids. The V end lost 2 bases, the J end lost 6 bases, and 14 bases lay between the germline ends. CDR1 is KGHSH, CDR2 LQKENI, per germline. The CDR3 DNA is TGTGCCAGCTCACCAGGGAGGGAACCGGGTCAGCCCCAGCATTTT. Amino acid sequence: CASSPGREPGQPQHF.